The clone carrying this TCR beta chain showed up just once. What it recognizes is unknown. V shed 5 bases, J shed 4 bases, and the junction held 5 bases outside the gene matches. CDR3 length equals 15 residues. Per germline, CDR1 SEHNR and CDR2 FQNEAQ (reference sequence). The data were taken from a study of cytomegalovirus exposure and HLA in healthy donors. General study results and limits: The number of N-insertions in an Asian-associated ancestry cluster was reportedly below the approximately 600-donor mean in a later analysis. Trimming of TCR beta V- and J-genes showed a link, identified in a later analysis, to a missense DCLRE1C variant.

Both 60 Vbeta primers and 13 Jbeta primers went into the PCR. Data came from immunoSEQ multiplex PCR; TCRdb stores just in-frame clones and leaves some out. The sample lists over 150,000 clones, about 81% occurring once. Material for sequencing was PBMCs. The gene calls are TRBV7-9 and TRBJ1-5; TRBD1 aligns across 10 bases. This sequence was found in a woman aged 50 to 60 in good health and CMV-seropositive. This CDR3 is CASSPGTGVNQPQHF. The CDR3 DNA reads TGTGCCAGCAGCCCCGGGACAGGGGTTAATCAGCCCCAGCATTTT.